The 14 T cell receptor beta chains below come from one sample, sequenced in a study of beta chain features in type 1 diabetes. Since all of the isolated RNA was reverse transcribed, expressed TCRB transcripts were what got sequenced. Profiling relied on immunoSEQ multiplex PCR, and the TCRdb table lists in-frame clones only, not all of them. Here the sample spans roughly 450,000 clones, about 15% being singletons. The sequenced sample consisted of naive CD4+ T cells from blood. Source of these receptors: a man aged 30-40 years in good health.

The rearrangement links TRBV27 to TRBJ1-2; D gene unclear. The CDR3 spans 13 residues. V shed 4 bases and J shed 2 bases, with 8 bases lying between them. CDR1 and CDR2 from the germline V gene are MNHEY and SMNVEV (reference sequence). The CDR3 region is CASSSRQNYGYTF. Here the CDR3 DNA reads TGTGCCAGCAGTTCCAGACAAAACTATGGCTACACCTTC.

This clone showed up just a few times. The J gene is TRBJ2-2, the V gene TRBV5-1; 8 bases fit TRBD2. The CDR3 covers 15 residues. CDR1 and CDR2 from the germline V gene are SGHRS and YFSETQ. Unmatched junction bases numbered 10, after V lost 5 bases and J lost 7 bases. This CDR3 reads CASSPTSGSDGELFF. DNA for the CDR3: TGCGCCAGCAGTCCGACCAGCGGGAGTGACGGGGAGCTGTTTTTT.

This clone was detected a few times. As DNA, the CDR3 is TGCGCCAGCAGCCAAGAGGGGAAGGGGCTTGGCTACACCTTC. Encoded protein: CASSQEGKGLGYTF. The rearrangement joins TRBV4-3 to TRBJ1-2; tentatively, D is TRBD1 (5 bases). The CDR3 is made up of 14 amino acids. The germline CDR1 and CDR2 sequences are LGHNA and YSLEER. V dropped 0 bases and J dropped 7 bases, with 12 bases sitting between them.

This clone has only a few counts. The chain is built from TRBV5-4 and TRBJ2-1; 9 positions agree with TRBD2. The germline gives CDR1 SGHNT, CDR2 YYREEE (reference sequence). The CDR3 contains 16 residues. J was trimmed by 2 bases and V by 4 bases; bases with no gene match: 7. CDR3 loop: CASSRPSSGAYNEQFF. DNA of the CDR3: TGTGCCAGCAGCAGACCCTCTAGCGGGGCCTACAATGAGCAGTTCTTC.

This clone was seen more than once but under ten times. The J gene is TRBJ2-5, the V gene TRBV30; 9 bases align to TRBD2. Looked up from germline, CDR1 is GTSNPN and CDR2 is SVGIG (reference sequence). With V trimmed by 5 bases and J by 3 bases, 4 bases remained unmatched. The CDR3 spans 13 residues. CDR3 region: CAWVTSGEETQYF. The CDR3 nucleotides read TGTGCCTGGGTGACTAGCGGAGAAGAGACCCAGTACTTC.

There are a few counts of this clone. The V gene is TRBV14, the J gene TRBJ1-2; no clear D gene. The ends were cut back, 2 bases at V and 4 bases at J, with 14 bases in the middle. The CDR3 totals 15 residues. Germline V gene lookup returns CDR1 SGHDN and CDR2 FVKESK. CDR3 coding DNA: TGTGCCAGCAGCCAAACAGCTGAACGGCCCTATGGCTACACCTTC. This codes for CASSQTAERPYGYTF.

This chain uses TRBV4-3 with TRBJ2-5, with a tentative D call TRBD1 (6 bases). CDR1 and CDR2 from the germline V gene are LGHNA and YSLEER. The CDR3 has 14 residues. Deletions cut 3 bases from V and 3 bases from J, with 11 bases between. The CDR3 DNA is TGCGCCAGCAGCCAGGAATGGACAGAAGAGACCCAGTACTTC. Protein product: CASSQEWTEETQYF.

This clone has a single count. The V and J genes are TRBV4-3 and TRBJ2-1, with TRBD2 as a possible D gene (5 bases). The CDR3 is 14 amino acids. Per germline, CDR1 LGHNA and CDR2 YSLEER. V lost 4 bases to trimming and J lost 4 bases, with 11 bases between them. The CDR3 DNA sequence: TGCGCCAGCAGCCTAAGAGGGCAGTACAATGAGCAGTTCTTC. Translation: CASSLRGQYNEQFF.

The V call is TRBV5-1, the J call TRBJ2-5, with D tentatively TRBD2 (5 bases). CDR3 length equals 17 residues. The germline gives CDR1 SGHRS, CDR2 YFSETQ. V was trimmed by 0 bases and J by 4 bases, leaving 19 bases between them. The CDR3 region has the DNA TGCGCCAGCAGCTTGGGAGATGATAGCGCGGTAGGAGAGACCCAGTACTTC. Translated, it gives CASSLGDDSAVGETQYF.

The sample holds a few counts of this clone. V and J are TRBV4-1 and TRBJ1-4; D remains unclear. The CDR3 is made up of 14 amino acids. Trimming pared 1 base from V and 5 bases from J, leaving 8 bases between. Germline CDR1 and CDR2: MGHRA and YSYEKL. CDR3 residues: CASSQVTLNEKLFF. In DNA form, the CDR3 reads TGCGCCAGCAGCCAAGTGACTCTCAATGAAAAACTGTTTTTT.

DNA of the CDR3: TGTGCCAGCAGCTTAGACGGGTTAAGCTCTGGAAACACCATATATTTT. This translates into CASSLDGLSSGNTIYF. V is TRBV7-9 and J is TRBJ1-3, with D uncertain. V was cut by 1 base and J by 0 bases, with 10 bases left in between. This CDR3 is 16 amino acids long. Germline V gene sequence: CDR1 SEHNR, CDR2 FQNEAQ (reference sequence).

In this sample, this clone turned up a few times. The rearrangement uses TRBV7-2 and TRBJ2-7; 8 bases agree with TRBD2. V lost 0 bases and J lost 4; bases outside the gene matches: 2. The CDR3 has 14 residues. Germline V gene sequence: CDR1 SGHTA, CDR2 FQGNSA. CDR3 amino acids: CASSLASGDYEQYF. CDR3 in DNA: TGTGCCAGCAGCTTAGCTAGCGGGGATTACGAGCAGTACTTC. Using reference TRBV7-2 and TRBJ2-7 for the parts outside the CDR3, the full variable domain is GAGVSQSPSNKVTEKGKDVELRCDPISGHTALYWYRQSLGQGLEFLIYFQGNSAPDKSGLPSDRFSAERTGGSVSTLTIQRTQQEDSAVYLCASSLASGDYEQYFGPGTRLTVT.

CDR3 sequence (DNA): TGTGCCAGCAGCCACCGAGCGGGGCCCTACAATGAGCAGTTCTTC. It encodes CASSHRAGPYNEQFF. The chain recombines TRBV27 with TRBJ2-1; TRBD2 matches 7 bases. CDR3 length equals 15 residues. Germline trimming cut 6 bases from V and 2 bases from J; bases unmatched to any gene: 7. The germline CDR1 and CDR2 sequences are MNHEY and SMNVEV (reference sequence).

The chain employs TRBV11-2 and TRBJ1-1; D might be TRBD1 (6 bases). Germline CDR1 SGHAT, CDR2 FQNNGV. The CDR3 length is 14 residues. Trimming stripped 3 bases from V and 1 base from J, with 9 bases between. CDR3: CASSFQQGNTEAFF. The CDR3 DNA reads TGTGCCAGCAGCTTCCAACAGGGGAACACTGAAGCTTTCTTT. Full variable domain (remainder filled in from reference TRBV11-2 and TRBJ1-1): EAGVAQSPRYKIIEKRQSVAFWCNPISGHATLYWYQQILGQGPKLLIQFQNNGVVDDSQLPKDRFSAERLKGVDSTLKIQPAKLEDSAVYLCASSFQQGNTEAFFGQGTRLTVV.